What follows are 9 T cell receptor beta chains derived from one specimen sequenced in a study of molecular identifiers for immune sequencing clone quantification. TCRdb reprocessed the PCR reads with MiXCR, giving one entry per CDR3 protein. The table has some 580,000 distinct CDR3 sequences, roughly 23% seen once. Sequenced material: naive CD8+ T cells from blood, with Jurkat cell RNA spiked in. Subset denoted: FACS-sorted CD8+CD4-CCR7+CD45RA+ naive T cells. These receptor sequences come from a human donor in good health. Some libraries in this study had Jurkat cell RNA spiked in.

This clonotype has a count of ten or more. The gene calls are TRBV7-9 and TRBJ2-5, with 9 bases aligning to TRBD1. This CDR3 spans 14 amino acids. V lost 5 bases to trimming and J lost 2 bases; unmatched junction nucleotides: 3. The germline V gene has CDR1 SEHNR and CDR2 FQNEAQ (reference sequence). The CDR3 DNA reads as TGTGCCAGCAGCAAACAGGGGGCACAAGAGACCCAGTACTTC. As protein: CASSKQGAQETQYF.

Worth noting for this clonotype: A much larger clone differs from this one at a single base, so this may be a read error. The chain links TRBV11-2 to TRBJ2-3, with TRBD2 as a possible D gene (5 bases). Germline CDR1 SGHAT, CDR2 FQNNGV. The CDR3 extends over 16 amino acids. Here the CDR3 DNA reads TGTGCCGGCAGCTTAGAGGGTAGACCAAAAACAGATACGCAGTATTTT. Protein sequence: CAGSLEGRPKTDTQYF. Combining the CDR3 with reference TRBV11-2 and TRBJ2-3 gives the whole variable domain EAGVAQSPRYKIIEKRQSVAFWCNPISGHATLYWYQQILGQGPKLLIQFQNNGVVDDSQLPKDRFSAERLKGVDSTLKIQPAKLEDSAVYLCAGSLEGRPKTDTQYFGPGTRLTVL.

On this clonotype: Without the conserved terminal phenylalanine or tryptophan, this CDR3 likely stems from a read error. The rearrangement uses TRBV19 and TRBJ1-1; D gene ambiguous. Looked up from germline, CDR1 is LNHDA and CDR2 is SQIVND (reference sequence). V shed 6 bases and J shed 2 bases, with 7 bases lying between them. This CDR3 has 12 amino acids. Here the CDR3 reads CASSPRNTEAFL. CDR3 nucleotide sequence: TGTGCCAGTAGCCCCCGCAACACTGAAGCTTTCCTT.

Only one count was recorded for this clonotype. An end of the junction differs from the germline gene, which may be a read error. V gene TRBV12-3 or TRBV12-4 combines with J gene TRBJ2-4, with 11 nucleotides matching TRBD1. CDR3 length equals 18 residues. The CDR3 sequence: CASSPGTGGLLAKSIQYF. In DNA, the CDR3 is TGTGCCAGCAGTCCCGGGACAGGGGGTCTTTTAGCCAAAAGCATTCAGTACTTC.

At least ten counts were recorded for this clonotype. This rearrangement joins TRBV29-1 to TRBJ2-1; 11 positions agree with TRBD2. This CDR3 has 14 amino acids. V gave up 8 bases and J gave up 10 bases; unmatched junction bases: 13. CDR1 and CDR2 from the germline V gene are SQVTM and ANQGSEA. The CDR3 here is CSFRGELAGVEQFF. DNA for the CDR3: TGCAGCTTCCGAGGAGAACTAGCGGGAGTAGAGCAGTTCTTC.

The J gene is TRBJ2-1, the V gene TRBV14; D may be TRBD2 (5 bases). Germline CDR1 and CDR2: SGHDN and FVKESK. The CDR3 has 16 residues. The germline V and J ends were trimmed by 4 bases and 2 bases, with 15 bases remaining between them. CDR3 loop: CASSPLTGSPYNEQFF. DNA of the CDR3: TGTGCCAGCAGCCCCCTAACGGGGAGCCCCTACAATGAGCAGTTCTTC.

In this sample, this clonotype turned up a few times. The CDR3 spells CASSVAAMNTEAFF. CDR3 DNA: TGTGCCAGCAGCGTAGCGGCCATGAACACTGAAGCTTTCTTT. V and J are TRBV9 and TRBJ1-1; unclear D gene. CDR3 length: 14 residues. The germline V gene has CDR1 SGDLS and CDR2 YYNGEE. With 0 bases removed from V and 0 bases from J, the gap between germline ends came to 6 bases.

The rearrangement uses TRBV7-9 and TRBJ1-1; the match to TRBD1 covers 10 bases. The V gene's germline CDR1 is SEHNR and CDR2 FQNEAQ (reference sequence). The CDR3 totals 16 residues. J gave up 1 base and V 5 bases, and 7 bases lay outside the gene matches. The CDR3 is CASSLPGQGENTEAFF. The CDR3 DNA reads as TGTGCCAGCAGCCTACCCGGACAGGGGGAGAACACTGAAGCTTTCTTT. The entire variable domain, with the rest obtained from reference TRBV7-9 and TRBJ1-1, is as follows: DTGVSQNPRHKITKRGQNVTFRCDPISEHNRLYWYRQTLGQGPEFLTYFQNEAQLEKSRLLSDRFSAERPKGSFSTLEIQRTEQGDSAMYLCASSLPGQGENTEAFFGQGTRLTVV.

The chain is built from TRBV4-1 and TRBJ2-7; 7 nucleotides align to TRBD2. CDR3 size: 15 residues. CDR1 and CDR2 (germline): MGHRA, YSYEKL. V shed 0 bases, J shed 2 bases, and the junction held 4 bases outside the gene matches. The CDR3 region is CASSQEGLFPYEQYF. The CDR3 nucleotides read TGCGCCAGCAGCCAAGAGGGACTATTCCCCTACGAGCAGTACTTC.